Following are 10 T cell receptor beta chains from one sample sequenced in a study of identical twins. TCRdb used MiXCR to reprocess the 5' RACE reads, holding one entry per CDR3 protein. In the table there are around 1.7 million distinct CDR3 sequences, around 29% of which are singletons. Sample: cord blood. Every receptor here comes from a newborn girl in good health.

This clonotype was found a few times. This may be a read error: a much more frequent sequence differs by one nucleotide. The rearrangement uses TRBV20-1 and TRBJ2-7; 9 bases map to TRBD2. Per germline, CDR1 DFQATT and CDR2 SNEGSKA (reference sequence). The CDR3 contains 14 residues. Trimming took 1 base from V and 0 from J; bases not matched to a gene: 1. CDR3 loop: CSARGTSDSYEQYF. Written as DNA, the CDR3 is TGCAGTGCTAGAGGGACTAGCGACTCCTACGAGCAGTACTTC.

The CDR3 reads CASGSNSGANVLTF. The DNA for the CDR3 is TGTGCCAGCGGTTCAAACTCTGGGGCCAACGTCCTGACTTTC. The chain couples TRBV12-3 or TRBV12-4 to TRBJ2-6; D ambiguous. V dropped 8 bases and J dropped 0 bases, with 8 bases sitting between them. The CDR3 runs to 14 residues.

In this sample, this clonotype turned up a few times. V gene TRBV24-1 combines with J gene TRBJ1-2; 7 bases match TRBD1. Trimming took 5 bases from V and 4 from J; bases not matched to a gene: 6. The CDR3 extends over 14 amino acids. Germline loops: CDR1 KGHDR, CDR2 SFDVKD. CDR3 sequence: CATSGQGDLYGYTF. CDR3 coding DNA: TGTGCCACCAGTGGACAGGGCGACCTCTATGGCTACACCTTC.

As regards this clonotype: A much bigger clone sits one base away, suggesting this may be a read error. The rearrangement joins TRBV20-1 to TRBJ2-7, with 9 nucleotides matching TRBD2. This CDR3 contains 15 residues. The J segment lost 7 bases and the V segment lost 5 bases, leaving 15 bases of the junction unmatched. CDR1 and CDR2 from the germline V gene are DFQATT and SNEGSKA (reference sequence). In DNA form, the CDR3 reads TGCAGTGCTGCCCCCGCGGGAGGGTTCTACAATGAGCAGTACTTC. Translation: CSAAPAGGFYNEQYF.

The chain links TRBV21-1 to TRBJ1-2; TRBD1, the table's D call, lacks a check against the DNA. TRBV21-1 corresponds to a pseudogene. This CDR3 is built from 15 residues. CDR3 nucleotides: TGTGCCAGCAGCCAAAAAAGGGGACGGACCTATGGCTACACCTTC. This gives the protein CASSQKRGRTYGYTF.

The DNA of the CDR3 is TGTGCCATCAGGGGACCCACAGATACGCAGTATTTT. This codes for CAIRGPTDTQYF. The chain carries TRBV10-3 and TRBJ2-3; either TRBD1 or TRBD2 may supply D (5 bases each). The CDR3 covers 12 residues. V was cut by 6 bases and J by 2 bases, with 6 bases left in between. Germline V gene sequence: CDR1 ENHRY, CDR2 SYGVKD.

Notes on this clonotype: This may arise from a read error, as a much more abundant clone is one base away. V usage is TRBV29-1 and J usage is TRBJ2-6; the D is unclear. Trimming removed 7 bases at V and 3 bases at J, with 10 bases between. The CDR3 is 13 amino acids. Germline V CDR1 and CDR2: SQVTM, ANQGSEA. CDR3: CSAHVLGANVLTF. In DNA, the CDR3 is TGCAGCGCTCACGTTCTTGGGGCCAACGTCCTGACTTTC.

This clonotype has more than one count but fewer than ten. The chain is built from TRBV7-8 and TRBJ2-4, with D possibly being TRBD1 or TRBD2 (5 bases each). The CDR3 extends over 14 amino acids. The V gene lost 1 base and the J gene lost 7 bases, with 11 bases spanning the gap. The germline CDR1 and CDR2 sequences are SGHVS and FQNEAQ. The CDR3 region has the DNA TGTGCCAGCAGCTTAGTATGGGGGACGAACATTCAGTACTTC. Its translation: CASSLVWGTNIQYF.

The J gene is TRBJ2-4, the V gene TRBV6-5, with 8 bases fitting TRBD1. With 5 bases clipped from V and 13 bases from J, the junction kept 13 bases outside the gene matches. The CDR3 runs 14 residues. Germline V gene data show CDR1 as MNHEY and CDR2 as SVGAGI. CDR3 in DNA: TGTGCCAGCAGTGCCCGTCAGGGGGCATGGGAGCAGTACTTC. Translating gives CASSARQGAWEQYF.

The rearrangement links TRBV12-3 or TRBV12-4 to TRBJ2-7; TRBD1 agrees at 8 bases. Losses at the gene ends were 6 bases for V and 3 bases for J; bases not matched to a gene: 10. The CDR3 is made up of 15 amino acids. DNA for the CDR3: TGTGCCAGCAGCCCGACAGGGGCTGGAATCTACGAGCAGTACTTC. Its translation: CASSPTGAGIYEQYF.